Listed below are T cell receptor beta chains from one sample, sequenced in a study of control samples from healthy donors and cancer patients. TCRdb's table, derived via immunoSEQ multiplex PCR, lists solely in-frame clones and lacks some. The sample holds over 120,000 clones; 75% to 95% are singletons and the top ten take approximately 3%. Sequencing was carried out using blood. These receptors came from a man aged 30-40 years in good health. CDR3s include the opening cysteine and the closing phenylalanine or tryptophan. Fields, in order: D gene, J gene, clone size, V gene, CDR3 protein, CDR3 DNA. The D gene is left open where the match is weak. Clone size is given for some rows only: seen once, a few or many times, or a class if the clone is expanded.

. TRBJ1-6 . TRBV28 CASSLPLEGSYNSPLHF TGTGCCAGCAGTTTACCGCTTGAGGGCTCCTATAATTCACCCCTCCACTTT
TRBD2 TRBJ2-7 . TRBV5-6 CASSLAPSRGGSSYEQYF TGTGCCAGCAGCTTGGCGCCCTCGCGGGGGGGAAGCTCCTACGAGCAGTACTTC
TRBD1 TRBJ2-1 . TRBV19 CASSPVDRGYEQFF TGTGCCAGTAGTCCCGTGGACAGGGGATATGAGCAGTTCTTC
TRBD2 TRBJ2-3 . TRBV19 CASGLGGADTQYF TGTGCCAGCGGCCTGGGAGGGGCAGATACGCAGTATTTT
TRBD2 TRBJ2-1 . TRBV19 CASHSPGGPYNEQFF TGTGCCAGCCACTCCCCGGGGGGGCCTTACAATGAGCAGTTCTTC
. TRBJ1-1 . TRBV5-1 CASSLEAGMGTEAFF TGCGCCAGCAGCTTGGAGGCAGGGATGGGCACTGAAGCTTTCTTT
. TRBJ1-5 . TRBV6-2/TRBV6-3 CASSLQGEPQHF TGTGCCAGCAGCCTACAAGGAGAGCCCCAGCATTTT
. TRBJ1-3 . TRBV6-5 CASLGGSSGNTIYF TGTGCCAGCTTAGGAGGGTCCTCTGGAAACACCATATATTTT
TRBD1 TRBJ1-1 . TRBV20-1 CSASTGGQRTEAFF TGCAGTGCTAGTACAGGGGGCCAGCGGACTGAAGCTTTCTTT
. TRBJ2-7 . TRBV4-1 CASSQGTTPSYEQYF TGCGCCAGCAGCCAAGGGACAACTCCCTCCTACGAGCAGTACTTC
TRBD1 TRBJ1-5 . TRBV19 CASSTDRGLVQPQHF TGTGCCAGTAGTACAGACAGGGGGCTAGTGCAGCCCCAGCATTTT
TRBD2 TRBJ2-1 . TRBV7-3 CASSWLAGFSDEQFF TGTGCCAGCAGCTGGCTAGCGGGGTTCAGCGATGAGCAGTTCTTC
. TRBJ1-1 . TRBV12-2 CASRNDRIFRYTEAFF TGTGCAAGTCGCAACGACAGGATCTTCAGGTACACTGAAGCTTTCTTT
TRBD1 TRBJ1-5 . TRBV6-5 CASSDRAQQPQHF TGTGCCAGCAGCGACAGGGCCCAGCAGCCCCAGCATTTT
. TRBJ1-5 . TRBV10-3 CAISGSQASNQPQHF TGTGCCATCAGTGGTTCACAGGCCTCCAATCAGCCCCAGCATTTT
TRBD1 TRBJ1-6 once TRBV30 CAWSSRTGVKDNSPLHF TGTGCCTGGAGTAGTCGGACAGGGGTCAAAGATAATTCACCCCTCCACTTT
. TRBJ1-1 . TRBV6-6 CASNGGNTEAFF TGTGCCAGCAATGGCGGGAACACTGAAGCTTTCTTT
TRBD2 TRBJ2-7 . TRBV28 CASSFKSGGSSYEQYF TGTGCCAGCAGTTTTAAGAGCGGGGGGAGCTCCTACGAGCAGTACTTC
. TRBJ1-4 . TRBV4-1 CASSQVPEKLFF TGCGCCAGCAGCCAAGTACCCGAAAAACTGTTTTTT
. TRBJ1-5 . TRBV10-2 CASSIGQFNQPQHF TGCGCCAGCAGTATCGGACAGTTCAATCAGCCCCAGCATTTT
TRBD1 TRBJ1-5 . TRBV7-3 CASSLTGGGNQPQHF TGTGCCAGCAGCCTGACAGGGGGCGGCAATCAGCCCCAGCATTTT
TRBD1 TRBJ2-7 . TRBV5-1 CASSPEDRRYEQYF TGCGCCAGCAGCCCTGAGGACAGGCGTTACGAGCAGTACTTC
. TRBJ1-1 . TRBV11-2 CASSLGSQGQTEAFF TGTGCCAGCAGCTTAGGTTCACAGGGCCAGACTGAAGCTTTCTTT
. TRBJ1-2 many TRBV19 CASRTETNYGYTF TGTGCCAGCCGGACAGAGACTAACTATGGCTACACCTTC
. TRBJ2-3 . TRBV24-1 CATSVPGSLADTQYF TGTGCCACCAGTGTTCCCGGGTCATTAGCAGATACGCAGTATTTT
. TRBJ1-1 . TRBV11-3 CASSFRDGEAFF TGTGCCAGCAGCTTCCGGGACGGCGAAGCTTTCTTT
. TRBJ1-2 once TRBV4-1 CASSQDRTGFLYGYTF TGCGCCAGCAGCCAAGATCGGACTGGGTTTCTCTATGGCTACACCTTC
. TRBJ2-7 . TRBV6-5 CASSQGGEQYF TGTGCCAGCAGCCAGGGAGGCGAGCAGTACTTC
TRBD1 TRBJ2-2 . TRBV6-6 CASSPGSGTGRAGELFF TGTGCCAGCAGTCCAGGTTCCGGGACAGGGAGGGCCGGGGAGCTGTTTTTT
. TRBJ1-4 . TRBV7-8 CASREVGPNEKLFF TGTGCCAGCAGGGAGGTTGGGCCAAATGAAAAACTGTTTTTT
. TRBJ1-3 . TRBV30 CAWSVSGVGNTIYF TGTGCCTGGAGTGTATCAGGGGTTGGAAACACCATATATTTT
. TRBJ2-7 . TRBV3-1/TRBV3-2 CASSQDPPGVAVHVEQYF TGTGCCAGCAGCCAAGACCCCCCGGGAGTAGCGGTCCATGTGGAGCAGTACTTC
TRBD1 TRBJ1-4 . TRBV5-5 CASSIITGGKANEKLFF TGTGCCAGCAGCATTATCACAGGGGGCAAGGCTAATGAAAAACTGTTTTTT
TRBD2 TRBJ2-3 . TRBV20-1 CSASHRLAARRADTQYF TGCAGTGCTAGTCACCGACTAGCGGCTAGACGGGCAGATACGCAGTATTTT
. TRBJ2-3 once TRBV3-1/TRBV3-2 CASSQVVAVRGSTDTQYF TGTGCCAGCAGCCAAGTGGTCGCGGTCCGGGGGAGCACAGATACGCAGTATTTT
. TRBJ2-7 . TRBV27 CASRSGSSYEQYF TGTGCCAGCAGATCTGGGTCGTCCTACGAGCAGTACTTC
. TRBJ2-3 . TRBV2 CASSARRASTDTQYF TGTGCCAGCAGCGCGAGGAGGGCAAGCACAGATACGCAGTATTTT
. TRBJ1-5 . TRBV6-5 CASSPRQYSNQPQHF TGTGCCAGCAGTCCGCGACAGTATAGCAATCAGCCCCAGCATTTT
TRBD2 TRBJ2-1 . TRBV4-1 CASSHPGTSVYNEQFF TGCGCCAGCAGCCATCCCGGGACTAGCGTTTACAATGAGCAGTTCTTC
TRBD1 TRBJ1-1 . TRBV28 CASSYDNRGMNTEAFF TGTGCCAGCAGTTATGACAACAGGGGCATGAACACTGAAGCTTTCTTT